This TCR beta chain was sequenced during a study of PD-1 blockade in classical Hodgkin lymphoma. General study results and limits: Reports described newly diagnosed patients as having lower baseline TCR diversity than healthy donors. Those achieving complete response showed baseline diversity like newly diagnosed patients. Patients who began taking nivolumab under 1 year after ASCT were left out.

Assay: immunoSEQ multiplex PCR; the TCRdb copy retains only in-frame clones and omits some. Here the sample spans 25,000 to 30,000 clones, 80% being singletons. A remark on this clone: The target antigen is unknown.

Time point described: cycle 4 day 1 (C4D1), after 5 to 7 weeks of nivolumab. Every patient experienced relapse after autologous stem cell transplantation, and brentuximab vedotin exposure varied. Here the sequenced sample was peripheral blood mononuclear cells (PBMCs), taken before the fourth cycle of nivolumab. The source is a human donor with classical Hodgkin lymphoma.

The CDR3 DNA follows: TGTGCCAGCAGCCAGAGAGCTAGCGGTTTGGGCCCAGATACGCAGTATTTT. Amino acid sequence: CASSQRASGLGPDTQYF. The chain links TRBV7-3 to TRBJ2-3, with 7 bases aligning to TRBD2. The CDR3 is 17 residues long. V gave up 5 bases and J gave up 4 bases; unmatched junction bases: 15. Germline CDR1 and CDR2: SGHTA and FQGTGA. Full variable domain (remainder filled in from reference TRBV7-3 and TRBJ2-3): GAGVSQTPSNKVTEKGKYVELRCDPISGHTALYWYRQSLGQGPEFLIYFQGTGAADDSGLPNDRFFAVRPEGSVSTLKIQRTERGDSAVYLCASSQRASGLGPDTQYFGPGTRLTVL.